These T cell receptor beta chains were read from a single sample in a study of memory CD4+ T cells and cytomegalovirus serostatus. Sequenced by immunoSEQ multiplex PCR; TCRdb stores in-frame clones only, minus some. The profile shows 40,000 to 50,000 clones, just under 80% of them singletons. Sequences were obtained from memory CD4+ T cells from blood. Receptors originate from an adult in good health and CMV-seronegative. The CDR3 runs from the conserved cysteine through the conserved F or W. The D gene is left open where the match is weak. Expanded clones are given a class, and other clones once, few, many or no size at all.

J gene: TRBJ1-1; clone size: few; V gene: TRBV20-1; D gene: -; CDR3 protein: CSALGYSEAFF; CDR3 DNA: TGCAGTGCCCTGGGATACTCTGAAGCTTTCTTT
J gene: TRBJ2-3; clone size: -; V gene: TRBV7-2; D gene: -; CDR3 protein: CASSLWGQGSVTDTQYF; CDR3 DNA: TGTGCCAGCAGCCTCTGGGGGCAGGGGTCTGTCACAGATACGCAGTATTTT
J gene: TRBJ2-1; clone size: -; V gene: TRBV11-2; D gene: -; CDR3 protein: CASSLGSLYNEQFF; CDR3 DNA: TGTGCCAGCAGCTTAGGTTCCCTTTACAATGAGCAGTTCTTC
J gene: TRBJ1-1; clone size: -; V gene: TRBV6-1; D gene: -; CDR3 protein: CASSVRLYGTEAFF; CDR3 DNA: TGTGCCAGCAGTGTAAGGCTTTATGGCACTGAAGCTTTCTTT
J gene: TRBJ2-7; clone size: -; V gene: TRBV5-8; D gene: TRBD1; CDR3 protein: CASRLTGAYEQYF; CDR3 DNA: TGTGCCAGCAGACTAACAGGGGCCTACGAGCAGTACTTC
J gene: TRBJ2-7; clone size: -; V gene: TRBV7-2; D gene: -; CDR3 protein: CASSSAPQGAYEQYF; CDR3 DNA: TGTGCCAGCAGCTCAGCCCCCCAGGGCGCCTACGAGCAGTACTTC
J gene: TRBJ2-7; clone size: -; V gene: TRBV4-3; D gene: -; CDR3 protein: CASSQVAGGNGEQYF; CDR3 DNA: TGCGCCAGCAGCCAAGTCGCTGGGGGCAATGGCGAGCAGTACTTC
J gene: TRBJ2-7; clone size: -; V gene: TRBV20-1; D gene: -; CDR3 protein: CTQYSYEQYF; CDR3 DNA: TGCACCCAGTACTCCTACGAGCAGTACTTC
J gene: TRBJ1-5; clone size: -; V gene: TRBV7-2; D gene: TRBD1; CDR3 protein: CASSLARGQGQPQHF; CDR3 DNA: TGTGCCAGCAGCTTAGCCAGGGGGCAGGGTCAGCCCCAGCATTTT
J gene: TRBJ2-2; clone size: -; V gene: TRBV5-1; D gene: TRBD1; CDR3 protein: CASSLGEQGSGELFF; CDR3 DNA: TGCGCCAGCAGCTTAGGGGAACAGGGGTCCGGGGAGCTGTTTTTT
J gene: TRBJ1-2; clone size: -; V gene: TRBV15; D gene: TRBD1; CDR3 protein: CATSSGQGLGYGYTF; CDR3 DNA: TGTGCCACCAGCAGCGGACAGGGCCTAGGCTATGGCTACACCTTC